This T cell receptor (beta chain) was identified in a study of early T cells in non-severe SARS-CoV-2 infection. This clonotype turned up a few times. The TCR library protocol was used to attach unique molecular identifiers. These identifiers were attached to individual cDNA molecules. TCRdb reprocessed the 5' RACE reads via MiXCR and lists one record per CDR3 protein. The sample holds about 98,000 distinct CDR3 sequences, about an eighth seen once. V dropped 5 bases and J dropped 7 bases, with 9 bases sitting between them. From germline, CDR1 is SGHAT and CDR2 FQNNGV. The CDR3 totals 12 residues. This clonotype was sampled from an adult who was a healthcare worker with PCR-confirmed SARS-CoV-2 infection or an uninfected control (not recorded which). The sample was whole blood. The chain recombines TRBV11-2 with TRBJ2-1; D gene ambiguous. CDR3 residues: CASSPTRNEQFF. The CDR3 coding sequence is TGTGCCAGCAGCCCGACTCGAAATGAGCAGTTCTTC.